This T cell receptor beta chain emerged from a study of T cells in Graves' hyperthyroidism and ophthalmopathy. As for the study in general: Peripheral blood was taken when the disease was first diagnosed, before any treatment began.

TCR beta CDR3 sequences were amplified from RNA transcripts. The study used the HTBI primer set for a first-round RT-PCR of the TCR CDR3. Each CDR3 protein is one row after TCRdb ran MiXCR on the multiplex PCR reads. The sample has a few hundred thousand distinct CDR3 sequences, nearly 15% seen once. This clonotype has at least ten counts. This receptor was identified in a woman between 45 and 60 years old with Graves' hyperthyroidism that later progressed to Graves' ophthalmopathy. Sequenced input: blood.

The CDR3 here is CASSLAGTRYNEQFF. CDR3 nucleotide sequence: TGTGCCAGCAGCTTGGCCGGGACCCGCTACAATGAGCAGTTCTTC. The chain links TRBV7-2 to TRBJ2-1; D is tentatively TRBD1 or TRBD2 (5 bases each). The CDR3 is 15 residues long. Germline values: CDR1 SGHTA, CDR2 FQGNSA. The V and J ends lost 3 bases and 3 bases respectively, with 12 bases between them.